The 14 T cell receptor beta chains in this list originate from one sample, sequenced in a study of molecular identifiers for immune sequencing clone quantification. TCRdb independently ran MiXCR on the PCR reads; one entry per CDR3 protein. The sample contains over 65,000 distinct CDR3 sequences, roughly 25% of which appear only once. The sample consisted of naive CD8+ T cells from blood, with Jurkat cell RNA spiked in. As for subset: FACS-sorted CD8+CD4-CCR7+CD45RA+ naive T cells. Source of these receptors: a human donor in good health. Some libraries in this study had Jurkat cell RNA spiked in.

This clonotype has ten or more counts. This sequence joins TRBV30 and TRBJ2-7; perhaps TRBD1 as D (6 bases). V gave up 2 bases and J gave up 1 base, with 6 bases separating them. This CDR3 region has 12 residues. The germline V gene encodes CDR1 GTSNPN and CDR2 SVGIG (reference sequence). The CDR3 region has the DNA TGTGCCTGGAGTCAGGGGTCCTACGAGCAGTACTTC. Translating it yields CAWSQGSYEQYF.

This rearrangement joins TRBV27 to TRBJ1-1, with D uncertain. The V and J ends lost 2 bases and 3 bases respectively, with 13 bases between them. The V gene's germline CDR1 is MNHEY and CDR2 SMNVEV (reference sequence). This CDR3 spans 15 amino acids. CDR3 nucleotide sequence: TGTGCCAGCAGTTTAGGGTCCCCGGGAGACACTGAAGCTTTCTTT. Translation: CASSLGSPGDTEAFF.

Only a few counts were recorded for this clonotype. CDR3 DNA: TGTGCCAGCAGCTTCCGGGTCGACGGGGCAGATACGCAGTATTTT. It yields the protein CASSFRVDGADTQYF. V gene TRBV7-6 combines with J gene TRBJ2-3, with D possibly matching TRBD2 (5 bases). The CDR3 covers 15 residues. V was trimmed by 3 bases and J by 4 bases, leaving 14 bases between them. CDR1 SGHVS and CDR2 FNYEAQ come from the germline V gene. Drawing the rest from reference TRBV7-6 and TRBJ2-3, the complete variable domain is GAGVSQSPRYKVTKRGQDVALRCDPISGHVSLYWYRQALGQGPEFLTYFNYEAQQDKSGLPNDRFSAERPEGSISTLTIQRTEQRDSAMYRCASSFRVDGADTQYFGPGTRLTVL.

This clonotype has a count of ten or more. The chain recombines TRBV4-3 with TRBJ2-5; D is unclear. The CDR3 length is 13 residues. Per germline, CDR1 LGHNA and CDR2 YSLEER. V was cut by 0 bases and J by 4 bases, with 6 bases left in between. This chain's CDR3 is CASSQEGIETQYF. In DNA, the CDR3 is TGCGCCAGCAGCCAAGAGGGAATAGAGACCCAGTACTTC.

At least ten counts were recorded for this clonotype. CDR3 sequence: CASSDQTSPEQYF. As DNA, the CDR3 is TGTGCCAGCAGCGACCAGACAAGCCCAGAGCAGTACTTC. This chain links TRBV5-4 with TRBJ2-7; D not resolved. Per germline, CDR1 SGHNT and CDR2 YYREEE (reference sequence). CDR3 size: 13 residues. With 4 bases removed from V and 7 bases from J, the gap between germline ends came to 15 bases.

Comments on this clonotype: A much larger clone lies a single base off, so this may be a read error. The chain recombines TRBV11-2 with TRBJ2-5, with D uncertain. This CDR3 is built from 12 residues. Germline CDR1 is SGHAT and CDR2 is FQNNGV. CDR3 in amino acids: CASSSYQETQHF. CDR3 DNA: TGTGCCAGCAGCTCGTACCAAGAGACCCAGCACTTC.

This clonotype was recorded a few times. The V gene is TRBV6-2 or TRBV6-3, the J gene TRBJ1-1; D is uncertain. CDR3 length equals 13 residues. Germline-derived CDR1 and CDR2 are MNHEY and SVGEGT. The V end lost 2 bases, the J end lost 4 bases, and 8 bases lay between the germline ends. The CDR3 loop reads CASSYLRSTEAFF. CDR3 nucleotides: TGTGCCAGCAGTTACCTCCGGAGCACTGAAGCTTTCTTT.

This clonotype showed up just a few times. The chain is built from TRBV19 and TRBJ2-3, with D possibly TRBD2 on 6 matching bases. V gave up 1 base and J gave up 1 base, with 9 bases separating them. The germline gives CDR1 LNHDA, CDR2 SQIVND (reference sequence). The CDR3 consists of 15 residues. The CDR3 reads CASSIGGGGTDTQYF. DNA of the CDR3: TGTGCCAGTAGTATAGGTGGAGGGGGCACAGATACGCAGTATTTT.

Regarding this clonotype: An end of the junction does not agree with germline; a read error may underlie this. V and J are TRBV4-3 and TRBJ2-1, with TRBD1 matching 9 bases. CDR1 and CDR2 (germline): LGHNA, YSLEER. This CDR3 has 16 residues. CDR3 sequence: CASSKDWTGVVNEQLF. CDR3 sequence (DNA): TGCGCCAGCAGCAAAGACTGGACAGGGGTTGTTAATGAGCAGCTCTTC.

About this clonotype: This may come from a read error, since a much larger clone is one base off. This rearrangement joins TRBV5-3 to TRBJ2-7; TRBD1 might be the D (5 bases). TRBV5-3 belongs to the ORF category, with a function that is uncertain. V was clipped by 10 bases and J by 3 bases, with 17 bases between them. The CDR3 totals 13 residues. This chain's CDR3 is CAGSLTVSYEQYF. CDR3 DNA: TGTGCCGGCAGCTTGACAGTTAGCTACGAGCAGTACTTC.

The chain uses TRBV27 and TRBJ2-5; D might be TRBD1 or TRBD2, each matching 5 bases. Germline V gives CDR1 MNHEY, CDR2 SMNVEV (reference sequence). CDR3 length equals 15 residues. V lost 3 bases and J lost 1, with 12 bases in between. The CDR3 nucleotides are TGTGCCAGCAGTTTGGGTGCAGGGAGCCAAGAGACCCAGTACTTC. Translation: CASSLGAGSQETQYF.

The chain has TRBV10-3 and TRBJ2-7; D perhaps matches TRBD2 (5 bases). This CDR3 spans 17 amino acids. Germline lookup yields CDR1 ENHRY and CDR2 SYGVKD. With 2 bases removed from V and 0 bases from J, the gap between germline ends came to 17 bases. The CDR3 is CAISEPAMGGFSYEQYF. Here the CDR3 DNA reads TGTGCCATCAGTGAGCCGGCGATGGGCGGGTTCTCCTACGAGCAGTACTTC.

In its sample, this clonotype was seen many times. CDR3 protein: CASSLSGAEAFF. The CDR3 DNA sequence: TGTGCCAGCAGCTTAAGCGGAGCTGAAGCTTTCTTT. This chain joins TRBV13 and TRBJ1-1; D is unclear. The ends were cut back, 2 bases at V and 6 bases at J, with 7 bases in the middle. Germline V gene lookup returns CDR1 PRHDT and CDR2 FYEKMQ (reference sequence). The CDR3 runs to 12 residues. The whole variable domain, filled in from reference TRBV13 and TRBJ1-1, reads AAGVIQSPRHLIKEKRETATLKCYPIPRHDTVYWYQQGPGQDPQFLISFYEKMQSDKGSIPDRFSAQQFSDYHSELNMSSLELGDSALYFCASSLSGAEAFFGQGTRLTVV.

This sequence joins TRBV7-9 and TRBJ2-1; 11 nucleotides agree with TRBD2. V shed 8 bases, J shed 8 bases, and the junction held 8 bases outside the gene matches. Germline V gene sequence: CDR1 SEHNR, CDR2 FQNEAQ (reference sequence). The CDR3 length is 14 residues. The CDR3 sequence: CASVTSGSIYEQFF. The CDR3 bases are TGTGCCAGCGTTACTAGCGGGAGTATTTATGAGCAGTTCTTC.